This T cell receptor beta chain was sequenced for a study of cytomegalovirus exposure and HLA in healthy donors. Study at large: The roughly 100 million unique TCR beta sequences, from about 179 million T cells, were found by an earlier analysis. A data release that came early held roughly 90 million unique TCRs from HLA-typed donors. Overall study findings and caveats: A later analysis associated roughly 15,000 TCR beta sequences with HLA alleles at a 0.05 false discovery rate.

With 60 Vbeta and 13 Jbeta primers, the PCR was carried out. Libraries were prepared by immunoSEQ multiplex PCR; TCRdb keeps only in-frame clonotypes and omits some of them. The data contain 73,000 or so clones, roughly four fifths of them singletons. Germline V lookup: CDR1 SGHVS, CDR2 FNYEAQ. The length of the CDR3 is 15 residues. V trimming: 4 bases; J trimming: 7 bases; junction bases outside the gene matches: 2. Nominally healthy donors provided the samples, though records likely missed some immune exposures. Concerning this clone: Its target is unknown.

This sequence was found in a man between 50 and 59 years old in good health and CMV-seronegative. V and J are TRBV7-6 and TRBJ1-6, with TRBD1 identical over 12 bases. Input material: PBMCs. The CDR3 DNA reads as TGTGCCAGCAGCTGGGGACAGGGGGCCAATTCACCCCTCCACTTT. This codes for CASSWGQGANSPLHF.